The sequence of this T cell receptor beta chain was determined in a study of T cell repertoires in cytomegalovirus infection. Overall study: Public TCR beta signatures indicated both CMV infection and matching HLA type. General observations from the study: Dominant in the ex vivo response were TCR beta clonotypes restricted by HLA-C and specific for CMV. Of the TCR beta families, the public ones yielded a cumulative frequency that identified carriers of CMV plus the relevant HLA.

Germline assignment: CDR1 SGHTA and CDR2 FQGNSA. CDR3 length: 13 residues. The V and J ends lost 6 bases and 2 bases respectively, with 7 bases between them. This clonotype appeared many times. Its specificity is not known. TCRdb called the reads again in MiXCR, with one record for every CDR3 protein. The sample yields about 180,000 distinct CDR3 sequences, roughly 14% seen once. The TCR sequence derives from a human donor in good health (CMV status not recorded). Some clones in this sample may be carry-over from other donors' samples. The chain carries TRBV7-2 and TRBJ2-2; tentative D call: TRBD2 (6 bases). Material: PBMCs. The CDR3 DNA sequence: TGTGCCAGCAGGGGGACTAACACCGGGGAGCTGTTTTTT. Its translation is CASRGTNTGELFF.